The 26 T cell receptor beta chains below all came from one sample that was sequenced in a study of blood T cell repertoires in COVID-19. Libraries were prepared by immunoSEQ multiplex PCR; TCRdb keeps only in-frame clonotypes and omits some of them. The sample consists of roughly 200,000 clones, about four fifths of them appearing once. The specimen sequenced was peripheral blood. Receptor source: a woman in her 70s with active or convalescent COVID-19.

With regard to this clone: A much larger clone lies one base from this, so it may be a read error. The chain links TRBV5-4 to TRBJ1-4; 9 nucleotides line up with TRBD1. V gave up 5 bases and J gave up 0 bases; unmatched junction bases: 2. Germline assignment: CDR1 SGHNT and CDR2 YYREEE (reference sequence). The CDR3 extends over 15 amino acids. The CDR3 bases are TGTGCCAGCAGGCGACAGGGGGCAACTAATGAAAAACTGTTTTTT. This encodes CASRRQGATNEKLFF. The complete variable domain, with remaining parts taken from reference TRBV5-4 and TRBJ1-4, reads ETGVTQSPTHLIKTRGQQVTLRCSSQSGHNTVSWYQQALGQGPQFIFQYYREEENGRGNFPPRFSGLQFPNYSSELNVNALELDDSALYLCASRRQGATNEKLFFGSGTQLSVL.

This clone has more than one count but fewer than ten. This chain connects TRBV5-1 to TRBJ1-5, with D possibly matching TRBD1 (6 bases). Trimming took off 4 bases at V and 5 bases at J, with 13 bases between the two ends. CDR1 is SGHRS and CDR2 is YFSETQ in the germline V gene. This CDR3 spans 14 amino acids. The CDR3 sequence is CASSARGGDQPQHF. The CDR3 region has the DNA TGCGCCAGCAGCGCTCGGGGGGGCGATCAGCCCCAGCATTTT.

The chain recombines TRBV28 with TRBJ1-5, with a weak D call TRBD1 (6 bases). The CDR3 is 14 residues long. Per germline, CDR1 MDHEN and CDR2 SYDVKM. The V end was cut by 8 bases, the J end by 4 bases, with 15 bases between. This CDR3 reads CASFPGHPNQPQHF. The CDR3 DNA follows: TGTGCCAGCTTCCCGGGACACCCTAATCAGCCCCAGCATTTT. Combining the CDR3 with reference TRBV28 and TRBJ1-5 gives the whole variable domain DVKVTQSSRYLVKRTGEKVFLECVQDMDHENMFWYRQDPGLGLRLIYFSYDVKMKEKGDIPEGYSVSREKKERFSLILESASTNQTSMYLCASFPGHPNQPQHFGDGTRLSIL.

J is TRBJ1-2 and V is TRBV7-8; D is undetermined. V was shortened by 0 bases and J by 2 bases, with 7 bases between the two germline ends. Germline CDR1 SGHVS, CDR2 FQNEAQ. The CDR3 is 14 amino acids. In nucleotides, the CDR3 is TGTGCCAGCAGCTTAGCGGGCAGGAACTATGGCTACACCTTC. As protein: CASSLAGRNYGYTF.

This rearrangement joins TRBV15 to TRBJ1-3; D is ambiguous. Trimming cost V 0 bases and J 0 bases, with 9 bases left between them. The CDR3 extends over 16 amino acids. Germline lookup yields CDR1 LNHNV and CDR2 YYDKDF (reference sequence). This chain's CDR3 is CATSRDPISSGNTIYF. Written as DNA, the CDR3 is TGTGCCACCAGCAGAGACCCGATTAGCTCTGGAAACACCATATATTTT. The whole variable domain, filled in from reference TRBV15 and TRBJ1-3, reads DAMVIQNPRYQVTQFGKPVTLSCSQTLNHNVMYWYQQKSSQAPKLLFHYYDKDFNNEADTPDNFQSRRPNTSFCFLDIRSPGLGDTAMYLCATSRDPISSGNTIYFGEGSWLTVV.

This clone turned up a few times. The chain combines TRBV30 with TRBJ2-7; D gene ambiguous. V shed 0 bases and J shed 4 bases, with 7 bases lying between them. This CDR3 has 12 amino acids. CDR1 and CDR2 (germline): GTSNPN, SVGIG (reference sequence). The CDR3: CAWSVRGYEQYF. DNA of the CDR3: TGTGCCTGGAGTGTCCGAGGTTACGAGCAGTACTTC.

The CDR3 DNA reads TGTGCCAGCAGTTTATTTCAGGGCATGAACACCGGGGAGCTGTTTTTT. The encoded protein is CASSLFQGMNTGELFF. This chain uses TRBV27 with TRBJ2-2, with D perhaps TRBD1 (5 bases). V gave up 1 base and J gave up 1 base, with 10 bases separating them. The CDR3 length is 16 residues. CDR1 is MNHEY and CDR2 is SMNVEV in the germline V gene (reference sequence).

The chain carries TRBV19 and TRBJ1-1, with a weak D call TRBD1 (5 bases). The CDR3 runs 13 residues. V was shortened by 5 bases and J by 5 bases, with 12 bases between the two germline ends. The V gene's germline CDR1 is LNHDA and CDR2 SQIVND (reference sequence). CDR3 sequence (DNA): TGTGCCAGTAGTCCAGGGTCCCTGACTGAAGCTTTCTTT. It translates to CASSPGSLTEAFF. The full variable domain, its missing parts supplied by reference TRBV19 and TRBJ1-1, is DGGITQSPKYLFRKEGQNVTLSCEQNLNHDAMYWYRQDPGQGLRLIYYSQIVNDFQKGDIAEGYSVSREKKESFPLTVTSAQKNPTAFYLCASSPGSLTEAFFGQGTRLTVV.

This rearrangement joins TRBV10-1 to TRBJ2-3, with a weak D call TRBD2 (6 bases). Germline CDR1 reads WNHNN; CDR2 reads SYGVQD (reference sequence). V was shortened by 1 base and J by 8 bases, with 13 bases between the two germline ends. The CDR3 is 14 residues long. This chain's CDR3 is CASSEFGGTGTQYF. In nucleotides, the CDR3 is TGCGCCAGCAGTGAGTTCGGGGGAACGGGTACGCAGTATTTT.

This clone occurred many times. The chain is built from TRBV9 and TRBJ2-2; 10 bases line up with TRBD2. Trimming cost V 1 base and J 7 bases; bases outside gene matches: 10. The germline CDR1 and CDR2 sequences are SGDLS and YYNGEE. The CDR3 covers 17 residues. The CDR3 is CASSVSSGSLAGGELFF. DNA for the CDR3: TGTGCCAGCAGCGTATCTAGCGGGAGTCTTGCGGGCGGGGAGCTGTTTTTT.

The chain uses TRBV10-3 and TRBJ1-3, with D uncertain. There are 15 residues in the CDR3. Trimming stripped 0 bases from V and 0 bases from J, with 6 bases between. Germline CDR1 ENHRY, CDR2 SYGVKD. The CDR3 DNA reads TGTGCCATCAGTGAGTCCGGGAGCTCTGGAAACACCATATATTTT. This gives the protein CAISESGSSGNTIYF.

The V gene is TRBV6-5, the J gene TRBJ1-4; TRBD1 might be the D (6 bases). CDR1 is MNHEY and CDR2 is SVGAGI in the germline V gene. With 4 bases removed from V and 8 bases from J, the gap between germline ends came to 14 bases. There are 14 residues in the CDR3. CDR3 sequence reads: CASSSQGGPEKLFF. CDR3 coding DNA: TGTGCCAGCAGTTCACAGGGAGGGCCCGAAAAACTGTTTTTT.

This sequence joins TRBV14 and TRBJ1-2; maybe TRBD1 (5 bases). Trimming stripped 0 bases from V and 5 bases from J, with 10 bases between. CDR1 is SGHDN and CDR2 is FVKESK in the germline V gene. There are 14 residues in the CDR3. In nucleotides, the CDR3 is TGTGCCAGCAGCCAAGACAGGGTCCCTTATGGCTACACCTTC. This codes for CASSQDRVPYGYTF.

CDR3 bases: TGTGCCAGCAGTTTAAAGGAGCGCACAGGTTCAGATACGCAGTATTTT. Amino acids: CASSLKERTGSDTQYF. J is TRBJ2-3 and V is TRBV28, with D possibly TRBD1 on 5 matching bases. The CDR3 consists of 16 residues. CDR1 and CDR2 from the germline V gene are MDHEN and SYDVKM. V was pared by 2 bases and J by 4 bases, with 16 bases between.

The V call is TRBV6-5, the J call TRBJ1-5; no clear D. V was shortened by 7 bases and J by 7 bases, with 14 bases between the two germline ends. CDR3 length: 13 amino acids. Germline lookup yields CDR1 MNHEY and CDR2 SVGAGI. This CDR3 reads CASNPGWGQPQHF. DNA for the CDR3: TGTGCCAGCAATCCGGGGTGGGGACAGCCCCAGCATTTT.

The chain links TRBV5-1 to TRBJ2-3; D possibly corresponds to TRBD1 (6 bases). The germline gives CDR1 SGHRS, CDR2 YFSETQ. Trimming removed 1 base from V and 4 bases from J, with 13 bases in between. This CDR3 is 15 amino acids long. CDR3: CASSLSGDVSDTQYF. The CDR3, as DNA: TGCGCCAGCAGCTTGTCAGGGGATGTATCAGATACGCAGTATTTT.

The chain links TRBV9 to TRBJ2-5, with D uncertain. The CDR3 consists of 13 residues. V was shortened by 4 bases and J by 4 bases, with 11 bases between the two germline ends. Per germline, CDR1 SGDLS and CDR2 YYNGEE. CDR3 protein: CASSRSSGETQYF. DNA for the CDR3: TGTGCCAGCAGCCGATCTTCGGGAGAGACCCAGTACTTC.

In its sample, this clone was seen once. This chain joins TRBV6-1 and TRBJ1-1; TRBD1 might be the D (6 bases). The V and J ends lost 2 bases and 4 bases respectively, with 17 bases between them. From germline, CDR1 is MNHNS and CDR2 SASEGT. The CDR3 runs to 16 residues. CDR3 sequence: CASSEYLAGGATEAFF. The CDR3 region has the DNA TGTGCCAGCAGTGAATATCTTGCGGGGGGGGCCACTGAAGCTTTCTTT.

J is TRBJ2-1 and V is TRBV7-9, with D hard to call. Germline V CDR1 and CDR2: SEHNR, FQNEAQ (reference sequence). The V end was cut by 1 base, the J end by 15 bases, with 13 bases between. The CDR3 extends over 12 amino acids. The CDR3 spells CASSLGGPPPFF. CDR3 DNA sequence: TGTGCCAGCAGCTTAGGTGGGCCGCCCCCGTTCTTC.

The chain employs TRBV6-1 and TRBJ2-2; 7 bases line up with TRBD1. Germline CDR1 and CDR2: MNHNS and SASEGT. J was trimmed by 6 bases and V by 2 bases; bases with no gene match: 6. This CDR3 is built from 15 residues. CDR3 in DNA: TGTGCCAGCAGTGAAATGGGGGACAGCGCCGGGGAGCTGTTTTTT. Amino acid sequence: CASSEMGDSAGELFF.

This sequence joins TRBV4-1 and TRBJ2-7, with 7 positions matching TRBD2. Per germline, CDR1 MGHRA and CDR2 YSYEKL. CDR3 length equals 19 residues. Trimming took 0 bases from V and 0 from J; bases not matched to a gene: 14. The CDR3 sequence is CASSQDFRPSGLPSYEQYF. The CDR3 DNA sequence: TGCGCCAGCAGCCAAGATTTCCGCCCTAGCGGACTCCCCTCCTACGAGCAGTACTTC.

This chain links TRBV19 with TRBJ1-6, with a weak D call TRBD1 (5 bases). The V end lost 8 bases, the J end lost 7 bases, and 12 bases lay between the germline ends. The CDR3 loop spans 13 amino acids. In germline, CDR1 is LNHDA, CDR2 SQIVND (reference sequence). CDR3 bases: TGTGCCAGTCGAACGGGGGGGAATTCACCCCTCCACTTT. As protein: CASRTGGNSPLHF.

The chain employs TRBV20-1 and TRBJ1-5; 7 bases are a match to TRBD1. The CDR3 is 15 amino acids. Trimming cost V 3 bases and J 3 bases; bases outside gene matches: 8. Germline V gene sequence: CDR1 DFQATT, CDR2 SNEGSKA (reference sequence). The CDR3 DNA sequence: TGCAGTGCTAGTCCCTGGACAGGAGACAATCAGCCCCAGCATTTT. Residues: CSASPWTGDNQPQHF.

The chain has TRBV19 and TRBJ1-2; TRBD1 is a possible D gene (6 bases). CDR1 and CDR2 (germline): LNHDA, SQIVND (reference sequence). V was pared by 6 bases and J by 5 bases, with 13 bases between. The CDR3 totals 13 residues. DNA for the CDR3: TGTGCCAGTAGCAGGGACATTATTTATGGCTACACCTTC. This gives the protein CASSRDIIYGYTF.

The chain combines TRBV7-9 with TRBJ1-2; D possibly corresponds to TRBD1 (6 bases). Trimming pared 6 bases from V and 4 bases from J, leaving 12 bases between. Germline CDR1 reads SEHNR; CDR2 reads FQNEAQ (reference sequence). This CDR3 is built from 13 residues. CDR3 nucleotide sequence: TGTGCCAGCAGTTCCACAGGGATCTATGGCTACACCTTC. Its protein is CASSSTGIYGYTF.

The V and J genes are TRBV19 and TRBJ1-1; D is ambiguous. The germline V gene has CDR1 LNHDA and CDR2 SQIVND (reference sequence). V was shortened by 7 bases and J by 8 bases, with 20 bases between the two germline ends. There are 14 residues in the CDR3. CDR3 in DNA: TGTGCCAGTACCGATATCGCTGGTAGCGGGGAAGCTTTCTTT. This sequence encodes CASTDIAGSGEAFF.